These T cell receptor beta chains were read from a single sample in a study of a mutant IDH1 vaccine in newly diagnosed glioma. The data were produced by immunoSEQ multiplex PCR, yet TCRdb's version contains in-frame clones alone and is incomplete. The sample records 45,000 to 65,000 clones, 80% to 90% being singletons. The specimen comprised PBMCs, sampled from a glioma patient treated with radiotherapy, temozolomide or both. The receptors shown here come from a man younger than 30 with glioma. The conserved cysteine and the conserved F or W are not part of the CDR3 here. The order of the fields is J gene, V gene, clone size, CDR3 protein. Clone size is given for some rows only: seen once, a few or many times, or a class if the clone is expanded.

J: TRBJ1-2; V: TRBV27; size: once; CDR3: ASSLTVWGGYT
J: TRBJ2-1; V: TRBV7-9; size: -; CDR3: ASSSTAPLYNEQF
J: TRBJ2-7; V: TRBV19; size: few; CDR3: ASSIQGYEQY
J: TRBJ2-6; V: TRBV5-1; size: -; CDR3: ASSLDTGANVLT
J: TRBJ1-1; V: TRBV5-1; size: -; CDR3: ASSVLSGGQVNTEAF
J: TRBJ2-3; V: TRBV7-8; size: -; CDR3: ASSSPSTDTQY
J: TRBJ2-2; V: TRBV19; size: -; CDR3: ASSESSGVNTGELF
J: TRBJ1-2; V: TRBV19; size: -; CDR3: ASRDPPRRLYGYT
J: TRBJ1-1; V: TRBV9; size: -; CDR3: ASSVERTGGRTEAF
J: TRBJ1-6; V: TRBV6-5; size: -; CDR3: ASSYQRRDNSPLH
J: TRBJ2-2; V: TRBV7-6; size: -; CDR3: ASSFRVENTGELF
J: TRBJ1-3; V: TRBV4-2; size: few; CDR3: ASSQDTGDGNTIY
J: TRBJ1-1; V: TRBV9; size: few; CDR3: ASTPSWGTEAF
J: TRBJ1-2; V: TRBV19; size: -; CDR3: ASNGGMGYGYT
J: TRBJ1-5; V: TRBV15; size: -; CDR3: ATSLRLQPQH
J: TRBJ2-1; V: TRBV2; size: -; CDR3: ASSSYNEQF
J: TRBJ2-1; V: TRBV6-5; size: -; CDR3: ASSYSGEQF
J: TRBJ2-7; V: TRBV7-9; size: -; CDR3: ASSLGSYEQY
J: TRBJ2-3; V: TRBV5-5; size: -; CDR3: ASSLEVLGGGVTDTQY
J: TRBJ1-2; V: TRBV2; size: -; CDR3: ASSEWDSGGTGYT
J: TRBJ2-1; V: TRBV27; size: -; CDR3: ASSSPGEAYIDEQF
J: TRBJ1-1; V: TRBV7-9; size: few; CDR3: ASSARQWRENTEAF
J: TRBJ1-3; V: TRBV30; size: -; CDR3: AWSTELVGTGNTIY
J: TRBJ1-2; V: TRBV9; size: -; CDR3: ASSVGTGPYGYT
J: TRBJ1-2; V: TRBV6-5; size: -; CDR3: ASSKSEGIYGYT
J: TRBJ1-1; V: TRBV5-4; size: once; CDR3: ASNNRVVFSEAF
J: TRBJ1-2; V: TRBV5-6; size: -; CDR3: ASSPPGWYGYT
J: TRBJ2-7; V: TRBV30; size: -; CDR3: AWAGATILYEQY
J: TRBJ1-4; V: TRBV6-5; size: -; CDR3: ASSEGLFNEKLF
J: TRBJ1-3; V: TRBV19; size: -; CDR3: ASSLQGRNTIY
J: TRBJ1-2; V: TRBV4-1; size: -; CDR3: ASSRGLHYGYT